The rows below give T cell receptor beta chains drawn from one sample of a study of OX40 agonist ivuxolimab in advanced cancers. Assay: immunoSEQ multiplex PCR; the TCRdb copy retains only in-frame clones and omits some. Among tens of thousands of clones listed, 90% to 95% were seen once. Specimen: CD4+ or CD8+ T cells sorted from blood, collected in a trial of the OX40 agonist ivuxolimab. The receptors originated from an adult with an advanced solid tumor such as melanoma, head and neck, liver or kidney cancer. Each CDR3 is given with its conserved first and last residue. A D gene is named only where the DNA matches it firmly. A row's size may be missing; if present it is once, few, many or a size class.

J,V,D,size,length,CDR3,DNA
TRBJ2-1,TRBV7-6,.,.,13,CASSPDQYNEQFF,TGTGCCAGCAGCCCGGACCAGTACAATGAGCAGTTCTTC
TRBJ1-2,TRBV19,TRBD1,.,15,CASSIGTGGSYGYTF,TGTGCCAGTAGTATTGGAACAGGGGGCAGCTATGGCTACACCTTC
TRBJ2-7,TRBV4-1,.,.,14,CASSQREGVYEQYF,TGCGCCAGCAGCCAACGCGAGGGGGTCTACGAGCAGTACTTC
TRBJ1-1,TRBV5-4,.,.,15,CASSALGILNTEAFF,TGTGCCAGCAGCGCATTAGGGATTCTAAACACTGAAGCTTTCTTT
TRBJ2-7,TRBV5-6,.,.,11,CASSFGQEQYF,TGTGCCAGCAGCTTTGGACAGGAGCAGTACTTC
TRBJ1-3,TRBV6-4,.,.,19,CASSDSRLVAGAAGNTIYF,TGTGCCAGCAGTGACTCAAGGCTGGTCGCCGGGGCAGCTGGAAACACCATATATTTT
TRBJ1-1,TRBV28,TRBD1,.,14,CASSLSGGYTEAFF,TGTGCCAGCAGTTTATCAGGGGGCTACACTGAAGCTTTCTTT
TRBJ2-5,TRBV7-9,.,.,16,CASSTAGKHPLETQYF,TGTGCCAGCAGTACAGCGGGCAAACACCCCCTAGAGACCCAGTACTTC
TRBJ2-2,TRBV27,.,.,15,CASSYHLGGPGELFF,TGTGCCAGCAGTTACCATCTAGGGGGGCCCGGGGAGCTGTTTTTT
TRBJ1-2,TRBV27,.,.,15,CASSLTQGNSYGYTF,TGTGCCAGCAGTTTAACTCAGGGGAACTCCTATGGCTACACCTTC
TRBJ2-2,TRBV29-1,TRBD1,.,14,CSVVMTGGTGELFF,TGCAGCGTCGTAATGACAGGGGGCACCGGGGAGCTGTTTTTT
TRBJ1-1,TRBV30,TRBD1,.,13,CAWRGQGRTEAFF,TGTGCCTGGAGGGGACAGGGGAGAACTGAAGCTTTCTTT
TRBJ2-7,TRBV7-9,TRBD2,.,15,CASSPNSGGANEQYF,TGTGCCAGCAGCCCTAATAGCGGGGGGGCTAACGAGCAGTACTTC
TRBJ2-7,TRBV19,.,.,12,CASSADFYEQYF,TGTGCCAGTAGTGCCGACTTCTACGAGCAGTACTTC
TRBJ2-7,TRBV27,.,.,15,CASSLSFGEGYEQYF,.
TRBJ1-1,TRBV9,.,.,15,CASSLDGAFNTEAFF,TGTGCCAGCAGCTTGGATGGGGCCTTCAACACTGAAGCTTTCTTT
TRBJ1-2,TRBV11-2,.,few,14,CASSLEMGLEGYTF,TGTGCCAGCAGCTTAGAAATGGGACTCGAAGGCTACACCTTC
TRBJ1-5,TRBV28,.,.,13,CASTLAGAQPQHF,TGTGCCAGCACCCTAGCCGGGGCCCAGCCCCAGCATTTT
TRBJ2-7,TRBV6-5,.,once,10,CASRVNEQYF,TGTGCCAGCAGGGTTAACGAGCAGTACTTC
TRBJ2-7,TRBV7-8,TRBD1,.,13,CASSQDRGYEQYF,TGTGCCAGCAGTCAGGACAGGGGCTACGAGCAGTACTTC